The rows below give T cell receptor beta chains drawn from one sample of a study of identical twins. From the 5' RACE reads, TCRdb called clonotypes with MiXCR, one entry per CDR3 protein. The top ten clones hold roughly 13% of a sample with hundreds of thousands of distinct CDR3 sequences, 18% of them seen once. This same sample was also part of a study on T cells expressing NK-cell markers.

Material: PBMCs. These receptors were collected from a woman aged 18-30 years in good health. Both conserved end residues are part of each CDR3. A D gene is named only where the DNA matches it firmly. Only some rows state a clone size, as once, few, many or a class for expanded clones.

J gene,clone size,D gene,V gene,CDR3 DNA,CDR3 protein
TRBJ2-7,few,-,TRBV19,TGTGCCAGTACCACCGGGACCGCCTACGAGCAGTACTTC,CASTTGTAYEQYF
TRBJ2-2,few,-,TRBV4-1,TGCGCCAGCAGCCAAGAGAGGGTTACCGGGGAGCTGTTTTTT,CASSQERVTGELFF
TRBJ2-7,-,TRBD1,TRBV10-3,TGTGCCATCAAACCGGGACAGGGGGATGGGCAGTACTTC,CAIKPGQGDGQYF
TRBJ1-2,-,-,TRBV6-5,TGTGCCAGCAGTTACGGAAGAAATAACTATGGCTACACCTTC,CASSYGRNNYGYTF
TRBJ1-1,-,-,TRBV6-1,TGTGCCAGCACCCCACGTGGGGGGTATAGGAACACTGAAGCTTTCTTT,CASTPRGGYRNTEAFF
TRBJ2-7,few,-,TRBV25-1,TGTGCCAGCAGACAAGGGGACGAGCAGTACTTC,CASRQGDEQYF
TRBJ2-7,few,TRBD2,TRBV7-8,TGTGCCAGCAGCCAAACCGGGAGGGCCGGGTACGAGCAGTACTTC,CASSQTGRAGYEQYF
TRBJ1-1,few,-,TRBV5-1,TGCGCCAGCAGCTTGGATAAGGGTGAAGCTTTCTTT,CASSLDKGEAFF
TRBJ1-1,-,-,TRBV12-3/TRBV12-4,TGTGCCAGCACCACTATGGGGATTCTGTCAGGGAGGACTGAAGCTTTCTTT,CASTTMGILSGRTEAFF
TRBJ2-3,few,-,TRBV7-2,TGTGCCAGCAGCTTAGGGTATTCGGATACGCAGTATTTT,CASSLGYSDTQYF
TRBJ1-5,-,-,TRBV5-1,TGCGCCAGCAGCTTGGCCTTACTGGATCAGCCCCAGCATTTT,CASSLALLDQPQHF
TRBJ2-7,-,-,TRBV6-1,TGTGCCAGCAGGGCCCCCGGGGGCTACGAGCAGTACTTC,CASRAPGGYEQYF
TRBJ2-1,-,TRBD2,TRBV27,TGTGCCAGCAGGCTAGCGGGGCGTCACAATGAGCAGTTCTTC,CASRLAGRHNEQFF
TRBJ2-7,-,TRBD2,TRBV3-1,TGTGCCAGCAGCCAAACTCCGGGAGGGCTCTACGAGCAGTACTTC,CASSQTPGGLYEQYF
TRBJ1-2,-,TRBD1,TRBV6-4,TGTGCCAGCAGTGTCCCAGGGGGAGGCTACACCTTC,CASSVPGGGYTF
TRBJ2-6,few,-,TRBV5-1,TGCGCCAGCAGCCAGACAGTAGCTGGGGCCAACGTCCTGACTTTC,CASSQTVAGANVLTF
TRBJ1-5,-,TRBD1,TRBV12-3/TRBV12-4,TGTGCCAGCGGACTTTACAGGGGAATCGGACAGCCCCAGCATTTT,CASGLYRGIGQPQHF
TRBJ1-1,-,-,TRBV3-1,TGTGCCAGCAGCCTAATATCCGGGACCCCTGAAGCTTTCTTT,CASSLISGTPEAFF
TRBJ2-4,-,TRBD2,TRBV11-2,TGTGCCAGCGGGACTAGGAACATTCAGTACTTC,CASGTRNIQYF
TRBJ1-2,-,TRBD1,TRBV12-3/TRBV12-4,TGTGCCAGCAGGAGACAGGGGTTCTCCTATGGCTACACCTTC,CASRRQGFSYGYTF
TRBJ2-1,few,TRBD2,TRBV19,TGTGCCAGTAGTGCGACGACTAGCCCTGAGCAGTTCTTC,CASSATTSPEQFF
TRBJ2-7,many,-,TRBV29-1,TGCAGTGTTACTAGCTCCTACGAGCAGTACTTC,CSVTSSYEQYF
TRBJ2-1,-,TRBD2,TRBV29-1,TGCAGCGTTCGTCGACTAGCGCATCAAAGGAGCAATGAGCAGTTCTTC,CSVRRLAHQRSNEQFF
TRBJ2-7,few,-,TRBV20-1,TGCAGTGCTAGAGAAGATTTGGAGCAGTACTTC,CSAREDLEQYF
TRBJ2-1,-,-,TRBV5-1,TGCGCCAGCACACAACGGGGCTCGTACAATGAGCAGTTCTTC,CASTQRGSYNEQFF
TRBJ2-1,-,TRBD1,TRBV12-3/TRBV12-4,TGTGCCAGCAGTTTGACAGGGGGCTGGCAGTTCTTC,CASSLTGGWQFF
TRBJ1-1,-,-,TRBV20-1,TGCAGTGCTAGAGATAGCGGCAGGGGGAACACTGAAGCTTTCTTT,CSARDSGRGNTEAFF
TRBJ2-1,-,-,TRBV20-1,TGCAGTGCTAGTGTATCCGACCGACAGAATGAGCAGTTCTTC,CSASVSDRQNEQFF
TRBJ2-1,once,TRBD2,TRBV18,TGTGCCAGCTCACCACCGTCTAGCGGGGGGCACAATGAGCAGTTCTTC,CASSPPSSGGHNEQFF
TRBJ1-2,-,-,TRBV20-1,TGCAGTGCTAATAAGGGACACTATGGCTACACCTTC,CSANKGHYGYTF
TRBJ2-7,-,TRBD2,TRBV20-1,TGCAGTGCTAGACGTAGCGGGGGATACGAGCAGTACTTC,CSARRSGGYEQYF
TRBJ2-7,few,TRBD1,TRBV5-5,TGTGCCAGCAGCTACCGGGACAGGGCAGGCTACGAGCAGTACTTC,CASSYRDRAGYEQYF
TRBJ2-7,-,TRBD1,TRBV6-1,TGTGCCAGCAGCGCACAGGACAGGGTCTACGAGCAGTACTTC,CASSAQDRVYEQYF
TRBJ2-1,-,-,TRBV3-1,TGTGCCAGCAGCCAAGTAGGAGGGCCGAGGTTCACTGAGCAGTTCTTC,CASSQVGGPRFTEQFF
TRBJ2-3,few,-,TRBV2,TGTGCCAGCAGGTACGCCACAGATACGCAGTATTTT,CASRYATDTQYF
TRBJ2-7,-,-,TRBV20-1,TGCAGTGCTAGGGGTCCCGTCGAGCAGTACTTC,CSARGPVEQYF
TRBJ2-7,-,-,TRBV27,TGTGCCAGCAGCCCGTTGGGAAACTACGAGCAGTACTTC,CASSPLGNYEQYF
TRBJ2-7,-,TRBD1,TRBV14,TGTGCCAGCAGCCGCCTTTTGGACAGGGGAGCCGAGCAGTACTTC,CASSRLLDRGAEQYF
TRBJ2-2,few,TRBD2,TRBV12-3/TRBV12-4,TGTGCCAGCACCCCCCATATAGGTAGCGGGGGGACCGCGAACACCGGGGAGCTGTTTTTT,CASTPHIGSGGTANTGELFF
TRBJ2-3,-,TRBD2,TRBV5-1,TGCGCCAGCAGCATCGGACTAGCGGGCCCAGATACGCAGTATTTT,CASSIGLAGPDTQYF
TRBJ2-2,few,TRBD1,TRBV12-3/TRBV12-4,TGTGCCAGCAGAGAGGGACAGGTCGTCGGGGAGCTGTTTTTT,CASREGQVVGELFF
TRBJ2-7,-,-,TRBV7-9,TGTGCCAGCAGCGCAACAGGGTTAGGGAGGGAGCAGTACTTC,CASSATGLGREQYF
TRBJ2-1,-,TRBD2,TRBV3-1,TGTGCCAGCAGCCTAAAAGCGGGAGGGCGGGTCAATGAGCAGTTCTTC,CASSLKAGGRVNEQFF
TRBJ2-1,-,-,TRBV19,TGTGCCAGTAGTATAGATTTCGGTAGGGGTCAGTTCTTC,CASSIDFGRGQFF
TRBJ1-5,many,-,TRBV24-1,TGTGCCACCAGTGGTCCAGGGAGTGGTAGCAATCAGCCCCAGCATTTT,CATSGPGSGSNQPQHF
TRBJ1-2,few,-,TRBV9,TGTGCCAGCAGCGACGATTATGGCTACACCTTC,CASSDDYGYTF
TRBJ2-1,-,-,TRBV7-9,TGTGCCAGCAGCTCCCCCGATGGAAGTCTTTACAATGAGCAGTTCTTC,CASSSPDGSLYNEQFF
TRBJ2-1,few,-,TRBV5-6,TGTGCCACTAAAAGGGAAGCCCCCTACAATGAGCAGTTCTTC,CATKREAPYNEQFF
TRBJ2-1,few,TRBD2,TRBV14,TGTGCCAGCAGCCCCCGGACTAGCGGGAGTAGGAATGAGCAGTTCTTC,CASSPRTSGSRNEQFF
TRBJ2-3,-,TRBD2,TRBV7-2,TGTGCCAGCAGCCAAAGACTAGCCAGTGATACGCAGTATTTT,CASSQRLASDTQYF
TRBJ2-5,few,-,TRBV20-1,TGCAGTGCCCGATCTTGGCAGCTCAGAGAGACCCAGTACTTC,CSARSWQLRETQYF
TRBJ2-1,-,-,TRBV4-1,TGCGCCAGCAGCCAATACGGGCCTTACAATGAGCAGTTCTTC,CASSQYGPYNEQFF
TRBJ2-1,-,-,TRBV7-9,TGTGCCAGCAGCCATCCCAGGCAGCCATACAATGAGCAGTTCTTC,CASSHPRQPYNEQFF